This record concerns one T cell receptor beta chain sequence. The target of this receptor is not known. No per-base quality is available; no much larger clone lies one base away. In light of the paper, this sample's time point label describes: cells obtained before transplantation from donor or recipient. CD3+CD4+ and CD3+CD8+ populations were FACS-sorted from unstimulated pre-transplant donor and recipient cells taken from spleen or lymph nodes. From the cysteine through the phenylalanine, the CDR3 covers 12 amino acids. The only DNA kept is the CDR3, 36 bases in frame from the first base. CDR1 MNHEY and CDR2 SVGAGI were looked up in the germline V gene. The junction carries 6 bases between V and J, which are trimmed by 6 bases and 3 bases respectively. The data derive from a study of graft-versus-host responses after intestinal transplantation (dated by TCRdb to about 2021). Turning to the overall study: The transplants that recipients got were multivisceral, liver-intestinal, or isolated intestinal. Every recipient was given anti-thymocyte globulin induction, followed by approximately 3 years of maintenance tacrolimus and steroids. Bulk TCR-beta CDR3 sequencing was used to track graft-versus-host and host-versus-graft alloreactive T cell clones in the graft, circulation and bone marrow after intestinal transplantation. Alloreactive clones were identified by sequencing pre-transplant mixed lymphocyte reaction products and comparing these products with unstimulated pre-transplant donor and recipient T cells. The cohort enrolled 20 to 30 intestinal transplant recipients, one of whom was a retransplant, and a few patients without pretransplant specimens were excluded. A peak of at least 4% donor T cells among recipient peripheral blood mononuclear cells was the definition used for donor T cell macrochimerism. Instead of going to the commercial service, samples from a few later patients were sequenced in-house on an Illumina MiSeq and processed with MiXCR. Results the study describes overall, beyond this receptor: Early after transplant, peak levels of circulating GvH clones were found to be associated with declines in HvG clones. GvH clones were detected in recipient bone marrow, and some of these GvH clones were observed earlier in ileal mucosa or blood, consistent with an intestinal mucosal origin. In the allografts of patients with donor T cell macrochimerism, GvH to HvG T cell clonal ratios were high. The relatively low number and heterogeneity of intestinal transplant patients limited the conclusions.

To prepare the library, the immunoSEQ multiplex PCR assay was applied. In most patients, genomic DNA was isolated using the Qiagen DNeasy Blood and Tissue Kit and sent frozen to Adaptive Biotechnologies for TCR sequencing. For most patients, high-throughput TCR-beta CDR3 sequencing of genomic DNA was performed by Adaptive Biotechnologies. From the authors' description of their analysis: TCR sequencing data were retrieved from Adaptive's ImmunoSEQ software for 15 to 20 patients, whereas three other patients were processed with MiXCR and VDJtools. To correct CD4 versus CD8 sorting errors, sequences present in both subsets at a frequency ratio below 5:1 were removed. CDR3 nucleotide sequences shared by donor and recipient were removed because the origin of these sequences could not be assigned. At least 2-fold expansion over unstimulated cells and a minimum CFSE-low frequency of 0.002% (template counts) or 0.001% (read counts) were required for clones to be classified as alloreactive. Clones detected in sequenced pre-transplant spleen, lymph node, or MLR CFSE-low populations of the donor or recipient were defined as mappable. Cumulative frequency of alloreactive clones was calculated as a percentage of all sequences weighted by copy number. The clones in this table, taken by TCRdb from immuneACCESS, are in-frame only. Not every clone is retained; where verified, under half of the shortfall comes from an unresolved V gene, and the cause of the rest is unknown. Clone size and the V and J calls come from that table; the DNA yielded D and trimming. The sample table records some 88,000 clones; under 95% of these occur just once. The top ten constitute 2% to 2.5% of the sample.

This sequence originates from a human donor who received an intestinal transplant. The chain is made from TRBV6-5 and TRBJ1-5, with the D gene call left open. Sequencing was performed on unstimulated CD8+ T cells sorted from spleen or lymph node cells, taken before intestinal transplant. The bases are TGTGCCAGCAGCGAGTACAATCAGCCCCAGCATTTT. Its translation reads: CASSEYNQPQHF.